The 7 T cell receptor beta chains below all came from one sample that was sequenced in a study. TCRdb itself ran the 5' RACE reads through MiXCR, one entry per CDR3 protein. There are nearly 55,000 distinct CDR3 sequences in the sample; around 26% occur only once, and 2.5% to 4% lies in the top ten. Input material: tumor-infiltrating naive CD4+ T cells sorted from the breast tumor. Subset described: naive CD4+ T cells, CD4+CD45RA+CD25-. The origin of the receptors is a female donor with breast cancer.

This clonotype was seen a few times. This sequence joins TRBV4-3 and TRBJ1-3, with a possible D match to TRBD1 (5 bases). Germline V gene lookup returns CDR1 LGHNA and CDR2 YSLEER. This CDR3 comprises 14 residues. The V and J ends lost 1 base and 7 bases respectively, with 11 bases between them. The CDR3 reads CASSQGNWGNTIYF. In DNA form, the CDR3 reads TGCGCCAGCAGCCAAGGGAACTGGGGGAACACCATATATTTT.

This chain uses TRBV20-1 with TRBJ2-5, with a possible D match to TRBD2 (5 bases). Germline values: CDR1 DFQATT, CDR2 SNEGSKA (reference sequence). The CDR3 length is 14 residues. Trimming pared 0 bases from V and 7 bases from J, leaving 15 bases between. The CDR3 DNA reads TGCAGTGCTAGAGACGAAGGACTTACCGGGACCCAGTACTTC. This gives the protein CSARDEGLTGTQYF.

This clonotype appeared once. A much bigger clone sits one base away, suggesting this may be a read error. Because the CDR3 is missing its conserved closing phenylalanine or tryptophan, this is likely a read error. The chain uses TRBV6-5 and TRBJ1-1, with 10 bases aligning to TRBD1. There are 16 residues in the CDR3. J lost 6 bases, V lost 6 bases, and 13 bases had no gene match. The germline gives CDR1 MNHEY, CDR2 SVGAGI. The CDR3 here is CASSESAGQGSPEAFL. CDR3 coding DNA: TGTGCCAGCAGCGAATCGGCGGGACAGGGGAGCCCTGAAGCTTTCCTT.

This clonotype came up many times. The rearrangement joins TRBV28 to TRBJ2-1; D possibly matches TRBD1 or TRBD2 (6 bases each). CDR3 size: 16 residues. The V gene lost 2 bases and the J gene lost 10 bases, with 21 bases spanning the gap. Germline assignment: CDR1 MDHEN and CDR2 SYDVKM. The CDR3, as DNA: TGTGCCAGCAGTTTAGACAGCGCGGGGACACAGAGGGAGCAGTTCTTC. Encoded protein: CASSLDSAGTQREQFF.

This clonotype occurred a few times. The V and J genes are TRBV2 and TRBJ1-5, with D perhaps TRBD1 (5 bases). The germline V gene has CDR1 SNHLY and CDR2 FYNNEI. With 3 bases removed from V and 2 bases from J, the gap between germline ends came to 11 bases. This CDR3 is built from 15 residues. The CDR3 protein is CASSDSGGGNQPQHF. The CDR3 DNA sequence: TGTGCCAGCAGTGATTCCGGAGGGGGCAATCAGCCCCAGCATTTT.

The chain couples TRBV20-1 to TRBJ1-1; 10 positions agree with TRBD1. Germline lookup yields CDR1 DFQATT and CDR2 SNEGSKA (reference sequence). The CDR3 contains 15 residues. J lost 1 base, V lost 6 bases, and 8 bases had no gene match. In DNA form, the CDR3 reads TGCAGTGCCCACCCGGGACAGGGGAAGAACACTGAAGCTTTCTTT. It is translated as CSAHPGQGKNTEAFF.

This clonotype was seen repeatedly, ten times or more. J is TRBJ2-5 and V is TRBV20-1; tentative D call: TRBD1 (5 bases). V lost 5 bases and J 1 base, leaving 11 bases between the germline ends. In germline, CDR1 is DFQATT, CDR2 SNEGSKA (reference sequence). The CDR3 length is 13 residues. CDR3 coding DNA: TGCAGTGCTTACGACAGTCCCCAAGAGACCCAGTACTTC. Encoded protein: CSAYDSPQETQYF.